The subject of this entry is one TCR beta chain. This clone's antigen is unknown. No base quality values were provided; no much bigger clone lies one nucleotide off. The data were taken from a study of CD4 and CD8 cells across lung adenocarcinoma regions (dated by TCRdb to 2017 to 2018). About the investigation overall: The study compared tumor centers with tumor margins to examine intratumor heterogeneity of the T cell receptor repertoire.

The library came from PCR. For sequencing, a HiSeq X Ten was employed. Using fastp at Q25 and MiXCR, TCRdb reprocessed the public reads and kept productive beta chains. Each CDR3 protein appears once, grouped with its most common genes and DNA. The sample table lists 9,000 to 15,000 distinct CDR3 sequences, approximately 50% of them with a count of one. In total, the top ten clones hold 25% to 35% of the sample. Donors were patients with localized lung adenocarcinoma, a subtype of non-small cell lung cancer. The centers of localized lung adenocarcinomas were where the samples came from. CD8+ T cells from tumor tissue were profiled separately from CD4+ T cells for TCR repertoire analysis. Its CDR3 holds 14 amino acids, cysteine through phenylalanine. Left in the record is the CDR3 DNA by itself, 42 bases read in frame from the first base. CDR1 and CDR2, looked up from the germline V gene, are MNHNS and SASEGT. Compared with germline, V lacks 6 bases and J lacks 2 bases; bases without a gene match: 5.

The sequenced material came from CD8+ T cells from the center of a lung tumor. The cell subset or site label of this sample denotes: tumor center region. The chain joins TRBV6-1 to TRBJ2-3, and TRBD2 aligns with 7 junction nucleotides. The TCR originated in a female donor with lung adenocarcinoma. The CD4 and CD8 labels of this study may be unreliable. The nucleotides are TGTGCCAGCAGACCGACTAGCAACACAGATACGCAGTATTTT. This encodes CASRPTSNTDTQYF.